The 21 T cell receptor beta chains below all came from one sample that was sequenced in a study of blood T cell repertoires in COVID-19. TCRdb's table, derived via immunoSEQ multiplex PCR, lists solely in-frame clones and lacks some. In the table there are 200,000 to 300,000 clones, 70% to 85% of which are singletons. Source material: peripheral blood. The receptors stem from a woman of 80 years or more with acute or convalescent COVID-19.

The chain carries TRBV18 and TRBJ2-1; 10 bases line up with TRBD1. This CDR3 region has 17 residues. After removal of 3 bases from V and 7 bases from J, the junction contained 12 bases not matched to a gene. Germline CDR1 reads KGHSH; CDR2 reads LQKENI. The CDR3 DNA reads as TGTGCCAGCTCACCCACGACAGGGGGCCCCTCTACTAATGAGCAGTTCTTC. This sequence encodes CASSPTTGGPSTNEQFF.

The rearrangement joins TRBV5-1 to TRBJ2-2; 7 bases map to TRBD1. The CDR3 has 15 amino acids. The germline gives CDR1 SGHRS, CDR2 YFSETQ. Trimming at V came to 3 bases and at J to 2 bases, leaving 4 bases not matched to a gene. CDR3 bases: TGCGCCAGCAGCTCCCGACAGGGAAACACCGGGGAGCTGTTTTTT. Translated, it gives CASSSRQGNTGELFF.

The CDR3: CASSFGVIYNEQFF. In nucleotides, the CDR3 is TGTGCCAGCAGCTTCGGGGTCATCTACAATGAGCAGTTCTTC. The chain links TRBV7-2 to TRBJ2-1, with D perhaps TRBD2 (5 bases). This CDR3 has 14 amino acids. Trimming stripped 3 bases from V and 3 bases from J, with 9 bases between. Per germline, CDR1 SGHTA and CDR2 FQGNSA.

This chain connects TRBV5-1 to TRBJ2-7, with D perhaps TRBD2 (7 bases). The CDR3 runs 14 residues. V lost 4 bases and J lost 5, with 16 bases in between. CDR1 is SGHRS, CDR2 YFSETQ, per germline. In nucleotides, the CDR3 is TGCGCCAGCAGCCCCCTCAGCGGGACAAACGAGCAGTACTTC. As protein: CASSPLSGTNEQYF.

The CDR3 DNA follows: TGTGCCAGCAGCATAAAACAGGGGGCCCTGAACACTGAAGCTTTCTTT. It encodes CASSIKQGALNTEAFF. The chain carries TRBV7-3 and TRBJ1-1; TRBD1 aligns across 9 bases. This CDR3 comprises 16 residues. The germline V gene encodes CDR1 SGHTA and CDR2 FQGTGA. The ends lost 5 bases at V and 0 bases at J; junction bases unmatched: 7.

The V and J genes are TRBV19 and TRBJ1-4, with D unclear. The V gene's germline CDR1 is LNHDA and CDR2 SQIVND (reference sequence). V was trimmed by 1 base and J by 7 bases, leaving 13 bases between them. The CDR3 runs 15 residues. CDR3 residues: CASSIAGDSAEKLFF. As DNA, the CDR3 is TGTGCCAGTAGTATAGCCGGTGACTCCGCTGAAAAACTGTTTTTT.

This clone was observed once. This sequence joins TRBV3-1 (or the pseudogene TRBV3-2) and TRBJ2-5; 9 positions agree with TRBD2. Trimming removed 3 bases from V and 4 bases from J; junction bases left unmatched: 9. Per the germline V gene, CDR1 is LGHDT and CDR2 is YNNKEL (reference sequence). The CDR3 is 16 amino acids. The CDR3 spells CASSQTSGGGVETQYF. The CDR3 bases are TGTGCCAGCAGCCAGACTAGCGGAGGAGGTGTAGAGACCCAGTACTTC.

This clone was counted between two and nine times. The gene calls are TRBV7-9 and TRBJ2-1; the match to TRBD2 covers 7 bases. The trim removed 2 bases at V and 6 bases at J, leaving 7 bases unmatched. CDR1 is SEHNR, CDR2 FQNEAQ, per germline (reference sequence). The CDR3 spans 15 residues. The CDR3: CASSLSKPGGNEQFF. The CDR3 nucleotides read TGTGCCAGCAGCTTAAGTAAGCCGGGGGGCAATGAGCAGTTCTTC.

This rearrangement joins TRBV3-1 (or the pseudogene TRBV3-2) to TRBJ2-3; D is undetermined. This CDR3 spans 11 amino acids. Trimming took 5 bases from V and 4 from J, leaving 4 bases between them. Germline V gene sequence: CDR1 LGHDT, CDR2 YNNKEL (reference sequence). CDR3 sequence reads: CASSTADTQYF. The CDR3 DNA reads as TGTGCCAGCAGCACAGCAGATACGCAGTATTTT.

The rearrangement links TRBV9 to TRBJ1-2, with 9 bases aligning to TRBD1. Trimming took 4 bases from V and 4 from J; bases not matched to a gene: 17. The CDR3 covers 18 residues. Germline V gives CDR1 SGDLS, CDR2 YYNGEE. The DNA for the CDR3 is TGTGCCAGCAGCCCCCCCGGGACAGGGAGGGCGTATGGCTATGGCTACACCTTC. Translation: CASSPPGTGRAYGYGYTF.

This clone was seen more than once but under ten times. The V call is TRBV19, the J call TRBJ2-5; 12 bases match TRBD2. This CDR3 contains 15 residues. CDR1 and CDR2 (germline): LNHDA, SQIVND (reference sequence). V gave up 5 bases and J gave up 5 bases; unmatched junction bases: 6. The CDR3 DNA reads TGTGCCAGTAGTTCCCTAGCGGGGGGGCCGGAGACCCAGTACTTC. It specifies CASSSLAGGPETQYF. Using reference TRBV19 and TRBJ2-5 for the parts outside the CDR3, the full variable domain is DGGITQSPKYLFRKEGQNVTLSCEQNLNHDAMYWYRQDPGQGLRLIYYSQIVNDFQKGDIAEGYSVSREKKESFPLTVTSAQKNPTAFYLCASSSLAGGPETQYFGPGTRLLVL.

This clone has a handful of counts. The genes are TRBV28 and TRBJ1-5; the D gene is possibly TRBD1 (5 bases). With 7 bases removed from V and 1 base from J, the gap between germline ends came to 17 bases. The CDR3 totals 16 residues. The germline gives CDR1 MDHEN, CDR2 SYDVKM. Here the CDR3 DNA reads TGTGCCAGCACCCCTGGGGGGATTCCAAGCAATCAGCCCCAGCATTTT. Residues: CASTPGGIPSNQPQHF.

This clone was counted a single time. The genes are TRBV29-1 and TRBJ1-4, with 12 bases identical to TRBD1. CDR1 SQVTM and CDR2 ANQGSEA come from the germline V gene. This CDR3 region has 15 residues. V shed 6 bases and J 4 bases; nucleotides not matched to a gene: 6. The chain's CDR3 is CSVGQGASSNEKLFF. The CDR3 DNA reads as TGCAGCGTGGGACAGGGGGCATCGAGTAATGAAAAACTGTTTTTT. The full variable domain, completed using reference TRBV29-1 and TRBJ1-4, is SAVISQKPSRDICQRGTSLTIQCQVDSQVTMMFWYRQQPGQSLTLIATANQGSEATYESGFVIDKFPISRPNLTFSTLTVSNMSPEDSSIYLCSVGQGASSNEKLFFGSGTQLSVL.

This clone turned up a few times. The rearrangement uses TRBV5-1 and TRBJ2-7; D possibly corresponds to TRBD2 (6 bases). The CDR3 runs to 14 residues. Between the trimmed V and J ends, which lost 4 bases and 0 bases, there was a span of 11 bases. Germline V CDR1 and CDR2: SGHRS, YFSETQ. In DNA, the CDR3 is TGCGCCAGCAGCCTTTTGGGGGGCTCCTACGAGCAGTACTTC. It encodes CASSLLGGSYEQYF.

The chain recombines TRBV27 with TRBJ2-1, with D possibly matching TRBD2 (6 bases). Trimming cost V 5 bases and J 0 bases, with 14 bases left between them. The CDR3 is 16 amino acids. CDR1 is MNHEY, CDR2 SMNVEV, per germline (reference sequence). The CDR3 coding sequence is TGTGCCAGCAGTGGCCGGAGGGATCCCTCCTACAATGAGCAGTTCTTC. Amino acid sequence: CASSGRRDPSYNEQFF.

The rearrangement links TRBV10-1 to TRBJ2-1, with 10 bases identical to TRBD1. Germline V CDR1 and CDR2: WNHNN, SYGVQD (reference sequence). V lost 0 bases to trimming and J lost 1 base; unmatched junction nucleotides: 6. The CDR3 totals 18 residues. The CDR3 loop is CASSESSAGQGSYNEQFF. The CDR3 coding sequence is TGCGCCAGCAGTGAGTCGAGTGCGGGACAGGGGTCCTACAATGAGCAGTTCTTC.

The gene calls are TRBV6-5 and TRBJ1-1; 9 bases are a match to TRBD1. Per germline, CDR1 MNHEY and CDR2 SVGAGI. The CDR3 has 14 amino acids. The J segment lost 7 bases and the V segment lost 8 bases, leaving 11 bases of the junction unmatched. The CDR3 region has the DNA TGTGCCAGCCGGTGGACAGGGGTAAACGGTGAAGCTTTCTTT. Residues: CASRWTGVNGEAFF.

This clone was seen a few times. The chain uses TRBV28 and TRBJ1-5; 7 positions agree with TRBD1. Germline CDR1 reads MDHEN; CDR2 reads SYDVKM. CDR3 length: 18 amino acids. The ends lost 2 bases at V and 5 bases at J; junction bases unmatched: 15. The CDR3 reads CASSLELGGAVHHQPQHF. CDR3 bases: TGTGCCAGCAGTTTAGAATTAGGGGGCGCGGTACATCATCAGCCCCAGCATTTT.

The chain's CDR3 is CASTGGYNSPLHF. The CDR3 nucleotides read TGTGCCAGCACGGGGGGTTATAATTCACCCCTCCACTTT. The V gene is TRBV6-5, the J gene TRBJ1-6, with D tentatively TRBD1 (5 bases). The V end lost 7 bases, the J end lost 4 bases, and 8 bases lay between the germline ends. The CDR3 runs 13 residues. Germline V CDR1 and CDR2: MNHEY, SVGAGI.

Note on this clone: The limits of the CDR3 on the DNA are not certain, so only TCRdb's listed CDR3 is given. V gene TRBV6-5 combines with J gene TRBJ2-1; no DNA check was done on the table's D call, TRBD2. Germline CDR1 MNHEY, CDR2 SVGAGI. The CDR3 numbers 16 amino acids, ends counted. Here the CDR3 reads CASSSSTSGTYNEQFF.

V usage is TRBV3-1 (or the pseudogene TRBV3-2) and J usage is TRBJ2-7; 8 positions agree with TRBD1. Losses at the gene ends were 4 bases for V and 3 bases for J; bases not matched to a gene: 5. The CDR3 has 14 residues. In germline, CDR1 is LGHDT, CDR2 YNNKEL (reference sequence). The CDR3 DNA sequence: TGTGCCAGCAGCCGAGGGACAGGACACTACGAGCAGTACTTC. Translating gives CASSRGTGHYEQYF.